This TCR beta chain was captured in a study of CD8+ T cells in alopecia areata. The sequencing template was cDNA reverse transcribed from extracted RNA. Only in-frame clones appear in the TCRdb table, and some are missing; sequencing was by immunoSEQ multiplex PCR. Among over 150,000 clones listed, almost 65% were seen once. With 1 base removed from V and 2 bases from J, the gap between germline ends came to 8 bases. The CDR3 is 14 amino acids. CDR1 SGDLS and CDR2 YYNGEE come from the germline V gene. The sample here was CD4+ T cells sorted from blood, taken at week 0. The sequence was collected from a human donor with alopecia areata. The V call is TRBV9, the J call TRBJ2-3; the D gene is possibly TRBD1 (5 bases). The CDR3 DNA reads TGTGCCAGCAGCGTAACAGGAAACACAGATACGCAGTATTTT. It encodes CASSVTGNTDTQYF.